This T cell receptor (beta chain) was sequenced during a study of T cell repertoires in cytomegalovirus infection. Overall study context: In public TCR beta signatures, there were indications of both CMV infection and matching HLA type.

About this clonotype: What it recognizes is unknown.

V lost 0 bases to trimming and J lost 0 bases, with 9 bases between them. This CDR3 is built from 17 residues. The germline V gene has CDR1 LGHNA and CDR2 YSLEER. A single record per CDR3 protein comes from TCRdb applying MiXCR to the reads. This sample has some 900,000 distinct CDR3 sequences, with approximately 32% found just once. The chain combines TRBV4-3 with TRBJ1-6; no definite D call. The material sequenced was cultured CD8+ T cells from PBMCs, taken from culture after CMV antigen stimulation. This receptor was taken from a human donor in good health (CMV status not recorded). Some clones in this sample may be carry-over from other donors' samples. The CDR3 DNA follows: TGCGCCAGCAGCCAAGAATCTACTTACTCCTATAATTCACCCCTCCACTTT. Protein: CASSQESTYSYNSPLHF.